A single sample is the source of the 8 T cell receptor beta chains below, sequenced in a study of cytomegalovirus exposure and HLA in healthy donors. PCR primers comprised 60 Vbeta and 13 Jbeta primers. The method was immunoSEQ multiplex PCR; TCRdb's version includes in-frame clones alone and lacks a portion of them. Found here are about 200,000 clones, less than 80% of them singletons; the top ten hold 0.22%. The sample consisted of PBMCs. The receptors stem from a girl aged 2 to 9 in good health and CMV-seronegative.

V gene TRBV13 combines with J gene TRBJ2-2, with 7 bases lining up with TRBD2. V lost 5 bases, J lost 6 bases, and 15 bases stayed unmatched. The CDR3 spans 17 residues. The germline V gene encodes CDR1 PRHDT and CDR2 FYEKMQ (reference sequence). The CDR3: CASSPYLAEDGPGELFF. CDR3 in DNA: TGTGCCAGCAGCCCCTACCTAGCGGAAGATGGTCCCGGGGAGCTGTTTTTT.

The chain links TRBV10-3 to TRBJ2-2; D unclear. The V gene lost 3 bases and the J gene lost 5 bases, with 7 bases spanning the gap. The CDR3 length is 13 residues. In germline, CDR1 is ENHRY, CDR2 SYGVKD. CDR3 loop: CAISDVETGELFF. Written as DNA, the CDR3 is TGTGCCATCAGTGACGTGGAGACCGGGGAGCTGTTTTTT.

This clone was counted only a few times. The chain combines TRBV19 with TRBJ1-2, with 9 bases fitting TRBD1. Germline CDR1 LNHDA, CDR2 SQIVND (reference sequence). CDR3 length equals 16 residues. Trimming removed 3 bases from V and 4 bases from J; junction bases left unmatched: 9. CDR3 sequence (DNA): TGTGCCAGTAGTATGCGACAGGGGGGTTCCTCCTATGGCTACACCTTC. Its protein is CASSMRQGGSSYGYTF.

This chain connects TRBV2 to TRBJ1-5; 8 bases agree with TRBD1. V lost 6 bases, J lost 3 bases, and 4 bases stayed unmatched. Looked up from germline, CDR1 is SNHLY and CDR2 is FYNNEI. There are 14 residues in the CDR3. CDR3 protein: CASSEDRDNQPQHF. CDR3 nucleotide sequence: TGTGCCAGCAGCGAGGACAGGGACAATCAGCCCCAGCATTTT.

The V call is TRBV18, the J call TRBJ2-1; tentatively, D is TRBD2 (5 bases). The CDR3 sequence is 13 residues long. The ends were cut back, 3 bases at V and 7 bases at J, with 10 bases in the middle. CDR1 and CDR2 (germline): KGHSH, LQKENI. CDR3 amino acids: CASSPVTRNEQFF. CDR3 DNA: TGTGCCAGCTCACCGGTAACTAGGAATGAGCAGTTCTTC.

This rearrangement joins TRBV5-4 to TRBJ2-3; D perhaps matches TRBD2 (5 bases). Between the trimmed V and J ends, which lost 0 bases and 0 bases, there was a span of 5 bases. Germline V gives CDR1 SGHNT, CDR2 YYREEE (reference sequence). The CDR3 contains 14 residues. The CDR3 DNA sequence: TGTGCCAGCAGCTTGGGGACTAGCACAGATACGCAGTATTTT. This sequence encodes CASSLGTSTDTQYF.

This clone was picked up one time. The J gene is TRBJ1-3, the V gene TRBV6-1; D is uncertain. The germline CDR1 and CDR2 sequences are MNHNS and SASEGT. Trimming removed 4 bases from V and 0 bases from J, with 16 bases in between. The CDR3 spans 17 residues. The CDR3 protein is CASSGHVVKSSGNTIYF. CDR3 in DNA: TGTGCCAGCAGTGGGCACGTCGTTAAGTCCTCTGGAAACACCATATATTTT.

This chain joins TRBV2 and TRBJ1-2, with 9 bases identical to TRBD1. This CDR3 contains 16 residues. Germline-derived CDR1 and CDR2 are SNHLY and FYNNEI. The V and J ends lost 7 bases and 4 bases, in that order; junction bases with no gene match: 13. CDR3 loop: CASKLPGQGTSYGYTF. The CDR3 DNA sequence: TGTGCCAGCAAACTCCCGGGACAGGGAACCTCCTATGGCTACACCTTC.